This T cell receptor beta chain was sequenced in a study of blood T cell repertoires in COVID-19. Study context: PBMCs, B-cell-depleted T cells, or T cells provided the cDNA or gDNA that made up the material.

In germline, CDR1 is MNHEY, CDR2 SVGEGT. The J segment lost 3 bases and the V segment lost 4 bases, leaving 6 bases of the junction unmatched. The CDR3 runs 15 residues. Original data processing: Nucleated cell counts were estimated from reference gene primer amplification. Sequencing was performed with immunoSEQ multiplex PCR; in TCRdb, only in-frame clones are kept and a portion is missing. Clone size and the V and J calls come from that table; the DNA yielded D and trimming. The sample includes 80,000 to 100,000 clones, roughly 79% seen only once; the top ten take 15% to 20%. This chain connects TRBV6-2 or TRBV6-3 to TRBJ1-5, with 7 bases lining up with TRBD1. The sequence came from a human donor in a cohort sampled during active COVID-19. Sequencing was done on a sample of peripheral blood. CDR3 nucleotides: TGTGCCAGCAGTTCGGGACAGTATATCAATCAGCCCCAGCATTTT. Residues: CASSSGQYINQPQHF.